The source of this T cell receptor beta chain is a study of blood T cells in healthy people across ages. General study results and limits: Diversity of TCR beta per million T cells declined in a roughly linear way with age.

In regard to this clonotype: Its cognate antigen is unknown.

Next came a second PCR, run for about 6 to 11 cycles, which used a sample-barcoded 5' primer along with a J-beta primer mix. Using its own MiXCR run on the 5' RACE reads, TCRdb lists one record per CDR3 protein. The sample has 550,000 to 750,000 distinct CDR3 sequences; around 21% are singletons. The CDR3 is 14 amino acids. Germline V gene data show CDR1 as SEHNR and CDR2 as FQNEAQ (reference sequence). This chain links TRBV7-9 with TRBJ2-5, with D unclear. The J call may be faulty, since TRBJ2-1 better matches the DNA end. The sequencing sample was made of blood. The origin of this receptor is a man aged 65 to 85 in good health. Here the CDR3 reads CASSLAVGFGEQFF. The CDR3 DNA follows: TGTGCCAGCAGCTTAGCTGTGGGTTTCGGTGAGCAGTTCTTC.